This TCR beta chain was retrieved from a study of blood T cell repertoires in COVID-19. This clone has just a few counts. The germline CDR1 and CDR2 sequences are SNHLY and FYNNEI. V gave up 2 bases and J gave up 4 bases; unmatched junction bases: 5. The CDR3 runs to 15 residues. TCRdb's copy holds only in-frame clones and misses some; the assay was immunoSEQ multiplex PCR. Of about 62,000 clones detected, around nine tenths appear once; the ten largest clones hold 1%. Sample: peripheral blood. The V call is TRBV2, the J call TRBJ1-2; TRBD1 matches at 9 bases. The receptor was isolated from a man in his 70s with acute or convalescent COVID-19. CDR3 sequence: CASSEPPGQGYGYTF. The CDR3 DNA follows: TGTGCCAGCAGTGAACCTCCGGGACAGGGCTATGGCTACACCTTC.